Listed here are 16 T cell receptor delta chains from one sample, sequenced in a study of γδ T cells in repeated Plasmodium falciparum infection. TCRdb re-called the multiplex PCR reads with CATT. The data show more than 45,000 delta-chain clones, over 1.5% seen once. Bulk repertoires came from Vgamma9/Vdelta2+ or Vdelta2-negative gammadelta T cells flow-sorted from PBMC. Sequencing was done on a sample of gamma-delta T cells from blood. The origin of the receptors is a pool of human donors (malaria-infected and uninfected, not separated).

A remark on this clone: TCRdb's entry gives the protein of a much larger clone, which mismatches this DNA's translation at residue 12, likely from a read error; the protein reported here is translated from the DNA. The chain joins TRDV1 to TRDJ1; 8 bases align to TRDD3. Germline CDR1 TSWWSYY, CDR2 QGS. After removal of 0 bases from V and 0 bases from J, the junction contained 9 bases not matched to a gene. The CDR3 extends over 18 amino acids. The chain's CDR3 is CALGELKWGMSYTDKLIF. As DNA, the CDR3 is TGTGCTCTTGGGGAACTAAAATGGGGGATGTCCTACACCGATAAACTCATCTTT.

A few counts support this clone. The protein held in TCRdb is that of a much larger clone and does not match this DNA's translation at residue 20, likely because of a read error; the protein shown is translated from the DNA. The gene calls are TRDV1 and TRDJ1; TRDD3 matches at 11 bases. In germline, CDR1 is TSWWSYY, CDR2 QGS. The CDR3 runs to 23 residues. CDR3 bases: TGTGCTCTTGGGGCCCGAATCCCCCGACTACGTACCCTCTTCTGGGGGATACTCGATGAACTCATCTTT. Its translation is CALGARIPRLRTLFWGILDELIF.

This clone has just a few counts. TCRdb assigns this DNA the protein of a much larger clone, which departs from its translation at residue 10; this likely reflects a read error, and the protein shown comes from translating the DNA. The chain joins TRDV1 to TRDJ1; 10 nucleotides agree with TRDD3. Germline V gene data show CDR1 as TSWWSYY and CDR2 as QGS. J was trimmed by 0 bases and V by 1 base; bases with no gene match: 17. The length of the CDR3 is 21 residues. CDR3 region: CALGEPNWGMESPGYTDKLIF. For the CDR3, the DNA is TGTGCTCTTGGGGAACCCAACTGGGGGATGGAGAGCCCAGGGTACACCGATAAACTCATCTTT.

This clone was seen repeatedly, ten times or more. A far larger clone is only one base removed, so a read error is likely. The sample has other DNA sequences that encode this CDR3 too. CDR3 loop: CALTYEGLSTAQLFF. The CDR3 bases are TGTGCTCTGACCTACGAAGGGTTATCGACGGCACAACTCTTCTTT. V is TRDV1 and J is TRDJ2; D is perhaps TRDD2 (5 bases). Germline CDR1 TSWWSYY, CDR2 QGS. CDR3 length: 15 residues. V was cut by 9 bases and J by 8 bases, with 22 bases left in between.

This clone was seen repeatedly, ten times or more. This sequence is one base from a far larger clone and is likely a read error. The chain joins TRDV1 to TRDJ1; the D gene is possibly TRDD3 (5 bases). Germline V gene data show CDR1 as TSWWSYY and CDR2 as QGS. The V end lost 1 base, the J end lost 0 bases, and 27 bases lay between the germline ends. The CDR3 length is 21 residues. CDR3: CALGEQSGYWRISSDTDKLIF. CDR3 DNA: TGTGCTCTTGGGGAACAATCCGGGTACTGGCGGATCTCCTCTGACACCGATAAACTCATCTTT.

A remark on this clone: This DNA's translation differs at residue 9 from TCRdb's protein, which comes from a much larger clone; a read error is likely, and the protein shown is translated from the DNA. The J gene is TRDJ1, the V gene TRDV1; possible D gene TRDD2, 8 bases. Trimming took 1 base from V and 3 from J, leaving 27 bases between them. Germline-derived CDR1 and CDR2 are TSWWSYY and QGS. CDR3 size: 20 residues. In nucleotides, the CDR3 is TGTGCTCTTGGGGAACCTTCCTACAGGCCCTGGGGGCCTTTGGCCGATAAACTCATCTTT. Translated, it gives CALGEPSYRPWGPLADKLIF.

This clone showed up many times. CDR3 region: CALKQYFPPTYWGIDTDKLIF. The CDR3 nucleotides are TGTGCTCTCAAACAATACTTCCCACCTACATACTGGGGGATCGACACCGATAAACTCATCTTT. This chain links TRDV1 with TRDJ1; TRDD3 matches at 10 bases. The length of the CDR3 is 21 residues. CDR1 and CDR2 (germline): TSWWSYY, QGS. After removal of 9 bases from V and 0 bases from J, the junction contained 25 bases not matched to a gene.

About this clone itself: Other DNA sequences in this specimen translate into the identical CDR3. The CDR3 protein is CALGEGAFLRVWETSRGTDKLIF. The DNA of the CDR3 is TGTGCTCTTGGGGAGGGGGCCTTCCTGAGGGTCTGGGAGACCTCCCGAGGCACCGATAAACTCATCTTT. The chain combines TRDV1 with TRDJ1; TRDD2 aligns across 7 bases. Germline V gives CDR1 TSWWSYY, CDR2 QGS. CDR3 length equals 23 residues. Unmatched junction bases numbered 29, after V lost 3 bases and J lost 1 base.

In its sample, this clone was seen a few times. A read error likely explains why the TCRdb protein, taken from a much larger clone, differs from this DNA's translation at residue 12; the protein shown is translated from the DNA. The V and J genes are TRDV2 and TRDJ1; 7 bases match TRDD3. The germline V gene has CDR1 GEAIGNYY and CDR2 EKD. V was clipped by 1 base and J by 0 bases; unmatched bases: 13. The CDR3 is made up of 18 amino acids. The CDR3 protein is CACDTLGAENLHTDKLIF. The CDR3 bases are TGTGCCTGTGACACGCTGGGGGCTGAGAACTTGCACACCGATAAACTCATCTTT.

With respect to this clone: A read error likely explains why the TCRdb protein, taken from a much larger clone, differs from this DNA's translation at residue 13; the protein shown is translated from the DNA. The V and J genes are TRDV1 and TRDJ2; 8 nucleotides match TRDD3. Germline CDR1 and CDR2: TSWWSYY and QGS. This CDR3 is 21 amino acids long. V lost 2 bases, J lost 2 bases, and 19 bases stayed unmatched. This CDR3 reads CALGEGPYWGPRITLTAQLFF. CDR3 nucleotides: TGTGCTCTTGGGGAAGGTCCCTACTGGGGGCCCCGCATCACCTTGACAGCACAACTCTTCTTT.

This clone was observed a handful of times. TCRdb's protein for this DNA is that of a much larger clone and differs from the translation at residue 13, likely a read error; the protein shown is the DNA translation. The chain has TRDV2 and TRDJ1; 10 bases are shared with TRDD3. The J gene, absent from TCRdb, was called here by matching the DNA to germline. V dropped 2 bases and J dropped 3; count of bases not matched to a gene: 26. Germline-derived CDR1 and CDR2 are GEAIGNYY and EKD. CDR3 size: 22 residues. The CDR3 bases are TGTGCCTGTGACAAGAAGTCCGTCCTACGGGACGTACCGGGGGATACGCCCGATAAACTCATCTTT. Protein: CACDKKSVLRDVPGDTPDKLIF.

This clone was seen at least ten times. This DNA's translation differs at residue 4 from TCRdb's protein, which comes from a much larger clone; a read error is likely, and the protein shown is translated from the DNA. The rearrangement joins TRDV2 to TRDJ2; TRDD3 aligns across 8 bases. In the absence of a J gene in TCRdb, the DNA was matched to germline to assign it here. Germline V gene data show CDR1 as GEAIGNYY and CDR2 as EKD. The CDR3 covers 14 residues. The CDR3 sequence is CACGTWGMTAQLFF. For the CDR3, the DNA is TGTGCCTGTGGCACCTGGGGGATGACAGCACAACTCTTCTTT.

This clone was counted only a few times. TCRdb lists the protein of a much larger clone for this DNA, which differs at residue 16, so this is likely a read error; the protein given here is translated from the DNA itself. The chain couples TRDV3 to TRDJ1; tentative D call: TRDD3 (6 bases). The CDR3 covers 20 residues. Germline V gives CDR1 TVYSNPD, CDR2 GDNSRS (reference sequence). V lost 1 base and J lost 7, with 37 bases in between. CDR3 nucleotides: TGTGCCTTTAAATCCCCCGGGCGCCCCTATGAGATACGACCTTTCGGTAAACTCATCTTT. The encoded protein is CAFKSPGRPYEIRPFGKLIF. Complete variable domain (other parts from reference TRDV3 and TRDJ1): CDKVTQSSPDQTVASGSEVVLLCTYDTVYSNPDLFWYRIRPDYSFQFVFYGDNSRSEGADFTQGRFSVKHILTQKAFHLVISPVRTEDSATYYCAFKSPGRPYEIRPFGKLIFGKGTRVTVEP.

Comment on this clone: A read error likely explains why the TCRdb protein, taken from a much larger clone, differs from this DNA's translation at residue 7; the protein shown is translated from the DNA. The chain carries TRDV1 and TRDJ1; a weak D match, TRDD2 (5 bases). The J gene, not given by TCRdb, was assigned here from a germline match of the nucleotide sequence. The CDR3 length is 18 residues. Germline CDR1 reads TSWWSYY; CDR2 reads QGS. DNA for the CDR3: TGTGCTCTTGGGGACCCTGGACCTACACCCCTGGTGACCGGTAAACTCATCTTT. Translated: CALGDPGPTPLVTGKLIF.

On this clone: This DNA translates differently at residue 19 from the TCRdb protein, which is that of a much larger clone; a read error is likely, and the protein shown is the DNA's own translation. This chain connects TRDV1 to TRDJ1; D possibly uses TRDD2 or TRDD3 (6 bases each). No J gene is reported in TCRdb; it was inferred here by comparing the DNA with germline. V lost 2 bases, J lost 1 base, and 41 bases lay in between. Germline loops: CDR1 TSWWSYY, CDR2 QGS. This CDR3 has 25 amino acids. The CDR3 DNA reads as TGTGCTCTTGGGGAAGGGTTGCTATCCTACCGGCTGAGGGGGGAGTCCATTCCAAGCACCGATAAACTCATCTTT. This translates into CALGEGLLSYRLRGESIPSTDKLIF.

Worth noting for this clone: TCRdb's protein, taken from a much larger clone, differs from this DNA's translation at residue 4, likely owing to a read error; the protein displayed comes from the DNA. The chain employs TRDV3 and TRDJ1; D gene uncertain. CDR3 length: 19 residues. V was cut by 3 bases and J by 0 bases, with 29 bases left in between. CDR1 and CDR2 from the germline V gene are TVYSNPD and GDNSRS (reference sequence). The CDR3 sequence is CALGLRRYDHVWYTDKLIF. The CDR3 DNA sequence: TGTGCCTTGGGCTTGCGTAGGTACGACCACGTCTGGTACACCGATAAACTCATCTTT.